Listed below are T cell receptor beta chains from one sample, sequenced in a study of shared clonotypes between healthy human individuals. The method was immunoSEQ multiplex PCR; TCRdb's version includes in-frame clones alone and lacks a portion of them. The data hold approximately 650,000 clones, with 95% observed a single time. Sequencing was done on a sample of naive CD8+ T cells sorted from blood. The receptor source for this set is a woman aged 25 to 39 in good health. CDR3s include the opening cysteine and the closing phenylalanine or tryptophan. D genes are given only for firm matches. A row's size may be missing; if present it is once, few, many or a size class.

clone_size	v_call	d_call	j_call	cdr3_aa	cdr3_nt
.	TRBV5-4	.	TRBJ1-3	CASSQWGSTGNTIYF	TGTGCCAGCAGCCAGTGGGGGAGCACTGGAAACACCATATATTTT
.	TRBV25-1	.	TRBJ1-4	CASSEGGAGTLEKLFF	TGTGCCAGCAGTGAGGGTGGGGCAGGGACACTTGAAAAACTGTTTTTT
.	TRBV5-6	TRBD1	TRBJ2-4	CASSSGTGLAKNIQYF	TGTGCCAGCAGCTCAGGGACAGGTCTAGCCAAAAACATTCAGTACTTC
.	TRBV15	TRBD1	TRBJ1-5	CATSWDRGPGQPQHF	TGTGCCACCAGCTGGGACAGGGGGCCCGGTCAGCCCCAGCATTTT
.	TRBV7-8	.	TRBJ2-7	CASSFDEQYF	TGTGCCAGCAGCTTTGACGAGCAGTACTTC
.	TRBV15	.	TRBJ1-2	CATSRDRLGYGYTF	TGTGCCACCAGCAGAGATCGTCTCGGCTATGGCTACACCTTC
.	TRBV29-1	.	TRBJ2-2	CSVGLANTGELFF	TGCAGCGTTGGACTTGCGAACACCGGGGAGCTGTTTTTT
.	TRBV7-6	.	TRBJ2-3	CASSSPASGTDTQYF	TGTGCCAGCAGCTCTCCGGCTAGCGGCACAGATACGCAGTATTTT
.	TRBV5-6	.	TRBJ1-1	CASSRQVSEAFF	TGTGCCAGCAGCAGACAGGTTTCTGAAGCTTTCTTT
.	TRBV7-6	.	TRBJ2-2	CASSLDLRITGELFF	TGTGCCAGCAGCTTGGACTTGCGAATCACCGGGGAGCTGTTTTTT
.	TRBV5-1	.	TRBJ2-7	CASSLSWTYYEQYF	TGCGCCAGCAGCTTGTCCTGGACCTACTACGAGCAGTACTTC
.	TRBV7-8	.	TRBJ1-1	CASSLGGTWTEAFF	TGTGCCAGCAGCTTAGGTGGGACCTGGACTGAAGCTTTCTTT
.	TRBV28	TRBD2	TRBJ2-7	CASSALAGDAYEQYF	TGTGCCAGCAGTGCGTTAGCGGGAGACGCCTACGAGCAGTACTTC
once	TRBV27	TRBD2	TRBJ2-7	CASSLEVGERGVTYEQYF	TGTGCCAGCAGTTTAGAGGTTGGGGAGCGGGGGGTGACCTACGAGCAGTACTTC
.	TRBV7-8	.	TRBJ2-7	CASSFGHSYEQYF	TGTGCCAGCAGCTTCGGACACTCCTACGAGCAGTACTTC
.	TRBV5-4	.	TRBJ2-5	CAVSVQETQYF	TGTGCAGTTAGCGTACAAGAGACCCAGTACTTC
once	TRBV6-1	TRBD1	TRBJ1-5	CASRDRANSNQPQHF	TGTGCCAGCCGGGACAGGGCTAATAGCAATCAGCCCCAGCATTTT
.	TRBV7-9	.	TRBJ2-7	CASSSRSGPSYEQYF	TGTGCCAGCAGCTCTCGGTCCGGGCCCTCCTACGAGCAGTACTTC
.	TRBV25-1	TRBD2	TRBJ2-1	CASRTVTSGSYNEQFF	TGTGCCAGCAGGACTGTCACTAGCGGCTCCTACAATGAGCAGTTCTTC
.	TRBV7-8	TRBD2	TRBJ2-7	CASTPGLAGAYEQYF	TGTGCCAGTACACCGGGACTAGCGGGGGCCTACGAGCAGTACTTC
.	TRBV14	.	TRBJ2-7	CASSQGRYEQYF	TGTGCCAGCAGCCAAGGACGGTACGAGCAGTACTTC
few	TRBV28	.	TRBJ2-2	CASRPTSITGELFF	TGTGCCAGCAGACCAACTAGCATCACCGGGGAGCTGTTTTTT
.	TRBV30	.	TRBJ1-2	CAWSPTTGSLYGYTF	TGTGCCTGGAGTCCGACGACCGGGAGTCTCTATGGCTACACCTTC
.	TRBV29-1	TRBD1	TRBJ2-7	CSVSGTGLSYEQYF	TGCAGCGTTTCCGGGACAGGGCTTTCCTACGAGCAGTACTTC
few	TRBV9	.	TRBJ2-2	CASSVGASLAGELFF	TGTGCCAGCAGCGTAGGGGCTAGCTTGGCCGGGGAGCTGTTTTTT
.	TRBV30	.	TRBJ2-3	CAWSVIGGTDTQYF	TGTGCCTGGAGTGTAATTGGCGGCACAGATACGCAGTATTTT
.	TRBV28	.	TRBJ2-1	CATSKESSYNEQFF	TGTGCCACCAGTAAGGAGAGCTCCTACAATGAGCAGTTCTTC
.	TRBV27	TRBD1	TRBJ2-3	CASSLFRGTQLLGTQYF	TGTGCCAGCAGTTTATTCAGGGGGACCCAACTTCTTGGTACGCAGTATTTT
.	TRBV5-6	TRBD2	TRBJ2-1	CASSLVVERENEQFF	TGTGCCAGCAGCTTGGTAGTTGAGCGGGAGAATGAGCAGTTCTTC
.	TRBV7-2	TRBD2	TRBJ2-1	CASSLRSSGLYNEQFF	TGTGCCAGCAGCTTACGTTCTAGCGGGCTCTACAATGAGCAGTTCTTC
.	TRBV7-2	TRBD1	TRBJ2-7	CASSFPQGYAYEQYF	TGTGCCAGCAGCTTCCCACAGGGGTACGCGTACGAGCAGTACTTC
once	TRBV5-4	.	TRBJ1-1	CASSPGIGEAFF	TGTGCCAGCAGCCCGGGCATTGGTGAAGCTTTCTTT
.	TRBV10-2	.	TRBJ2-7	CASRAPGSSGDSYEQYF	TGCGCCAGCCGGGCCCCTGGGTCGTCTGGGGACTCCTACGAGCAGTACTTC
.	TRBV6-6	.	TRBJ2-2	CASSYREEFGELFF	TGTGCCAGCAGTTACAGGGAGGAATTCGGGGAGCTGTTTTTT
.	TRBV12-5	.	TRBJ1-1	CASGLDGVEAFF	TGTGCTAGTGGCCTCGACGGGGTTGAAGCTTTCTTT
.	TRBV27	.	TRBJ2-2	CASRVYTGELFF	TGTGCCAGCAGGGTATACACCGGGGAGCTGTTTTTT
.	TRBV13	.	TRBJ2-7	CASTNRLSYEQYF	TGTGCCAGCACCAACCGATTGTCCTACGAGCAGTACTTC
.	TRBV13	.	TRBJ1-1	CASISWGAGETEAFF	TGTGCCAGCATTTCTTGGGGAGCAGGGGAAACTGAAGCTTTCTTT
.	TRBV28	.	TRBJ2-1	CASSLPSRGGNEQFF	TGTGCCAGCAGTTTACCGTCCCGAGGGGGGAATGAGCAGTTCTTC
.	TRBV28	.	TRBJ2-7	CASSLATDTQNPYEQYF	TGTGCCAGCAGTTTGGCGACAGACACACAGAACCCCTACGAGCAGTACTTC
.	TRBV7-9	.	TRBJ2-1	CASSLGTLYNEQFF	TGTGCCAGCAGCCTCGGGACACTTTACAATGAGCAGTTCTTC
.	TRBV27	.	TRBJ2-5	CASSLGGWDSEETQYF	TGTGCCAGCAGTTTAGGAGGGTGGGACAGTGAAGAGACCCAGTACTTC
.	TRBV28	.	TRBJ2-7	CASRGRRNYEQYF	TGTGCCAGCAGGGGCAGACGAAATTACGAGCAGTACTTC
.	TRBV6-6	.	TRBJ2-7	CASSYDQLPSYEQYF	TGTGCCAGCAGTTACGACCAACTCCCCTCCTACGAGCAGTACTTC
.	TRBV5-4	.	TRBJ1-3	CASSPSPDTIYF	TGTGCCAGCAGCCCAAGCCCAGACACCATATATTTT
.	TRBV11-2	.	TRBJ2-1	CASSLVKSSYNEQFF	TGTGCCAGCAGCTTAGTAAAGAGCTCCTACAATGAGCAGTTCTTC
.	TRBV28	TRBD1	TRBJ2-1	CASSYRGGEQFF	TGTGCCAGCAGTTACAGGGGCGGGGAGCAGTTCTTC
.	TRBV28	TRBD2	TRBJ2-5	CASSSGTSPQETQYF	TGTGCCAGCAGCTCCGGGACTAGCCCCCAAGAGACCCAGTACTTC
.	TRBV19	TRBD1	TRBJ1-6	CASRYRGNSPLHF	TGTGCCAGTAGGTACAGGGGAAATTCACCCCTCCACTTT
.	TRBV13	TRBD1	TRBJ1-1	CASSLGRRGANTEAFF	TGTGCCAGCAGCTTAGGTCGCAGGGGGGCGAACACTGAAGCTTTCTTT
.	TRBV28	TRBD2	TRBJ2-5	CASSFFLAGEETQYF	TGTGCCAGCAGTTTTTTTCTAGCGGGAGAAGAGACCCAGTACTTC
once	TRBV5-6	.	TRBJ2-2	CASRPTVAGYNTGELFF	TGTGCCAGCAGACCCACGGTTGCAGGCTATAACACCGGGGAGCTGTTTTTT
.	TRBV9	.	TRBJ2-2	CASSVVPELGTGELFF	TGTGCCAGCAGCGTAGTTCCGGAGCTTGGCACCGGGGAGCTGTTTTTT
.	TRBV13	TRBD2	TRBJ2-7	CASRGTSGTSSYEQYF	TGTGCCAGCAGAGGGACTAGCGGGACTAGCTCCTACGAGCAGTACTTC
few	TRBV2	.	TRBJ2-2	CASSEASQRIGELFF	TGTGCCAGCAGTGAAGCGTCCCAAAGGATCGGGGAGCTGTTTTTT
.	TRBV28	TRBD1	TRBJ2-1	CASGKDRGPNEQFF	TGTGCCAGCGGAAAGGACAGGGGTCCCAATGAGCAGTTCTTC
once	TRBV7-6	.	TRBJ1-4	CASSLGGPPTTNEKLFF	TGTGCCAGCAGCTTAGGGGGGCCGCCCACGACTAATGAAAAACTGTTTTTT
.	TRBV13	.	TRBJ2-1	CASSQQGFEQFF	TGTGCCAGCAGCCAGCAGGGGTTTGAGCAGTTCTTC
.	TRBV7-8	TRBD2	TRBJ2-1	CASSLSRGLAGLRNNEQFF	TGTGCCAGCAGCTTAAGTCGGGGACTAGCGGGACTACGAAACAATGAGCAGTTCTTC
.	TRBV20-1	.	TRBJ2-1	CSAKVVTEQFF	TGCAGTGCTAAAGTGGTGACTGAGCAGTTCTTC